Below, 10 T cell receptor beta chains from the same sample are listed, as sequenced in a study of blood T cell repertoires in COVID-19 (dated by TCRdb to about 2020). Receptors were amplified or captured by the immunoSEQ multiplex PCR assay. As stored in TCRdb, this immuneACCESS dataset retains in-frame rearrangements with V and J assigned. A fraction of the clones does not appear; measured against another copy, unresolved V genes explain less than half of the discrepancy, and the remainder lacks a known reason. Counted in this sample were 60,000 to 85,000 clones; over 85% of them appeared once. The top ten constitute under 1.5% of the sample. Sequencing input: peripheral blood. The receptors shown here come from a man aged 50 to 60 with acute or convalescent COVID-19.

V is TRBV7-9 and J is TRBJ2-3, with D tentatively TRBD2 (5 bases). The CDR3 has 13 residues. The V and J ends lost 7 bases and 3 bases respectively, with 11 bases between them. Germline V lookup: CDR1 SEHNR, CDR2 FQNEAQ (reference sequence). CDR3 sequence reads: CASILPGTDTQYF. The CDR3 coding sequence is TGTGCCAGCATTTTACCGGGGACAGATACGCAGTATTTT.

The V call is TRBV29-1, the J call TRBJ1-2; TRBD1 matches 10 bases. Looked up from germline, CDR1 is SQVTM and CDR2 is ANQGSEA. CDR3 length equals 11 residues. With 7 bases clipped from V and 10 bases from J, the junction kept 6 bases outside the gene matches. The DNA for the CDR3 is TGCAGCGCCTCGGACAGGGGGGCCTACACCTTC. This encodes CSASDRGAYTF.

The V gene is TRBV27, the J gene TRBJ2-3, with no clear D. V gave up 2 bases and J gave up 2 bases, with 8 bases separating them. This CDR3 has 14 amino acids. CDR1 is MNHEY, CDR2 SMNVEV, per germline (reference sequence). The CDR3 sequence is CASSLLGDTDTQYF. The CDR3 DNA is TGTGCCAGCAGTTTACTCGGAGACACAGATACGCAGTATTTT.

The J gene is TRBJ2-3, the V gene TRBV7-2; the match to TRBD1 covers 9 bases. J lost 1 base, V lost 1 base, and 9 bases had no gene match. CDR3 size: 18 residues. The germline V gene has CDR1 SGHTA and CDR2 FQGNSA. In DNA, the CDR3 is TGTGCCAGCAGCTTAGGCACAGGGGGCGATCTTGGCACAGATACGCAGTATTTT. It translates to CASSLGTGGDLGTDTQYF.

V usage is TRBV2 and J usage is TRBJ2-3; D may be TRBD2 (6 bases). V was cut by 4 bases and J by 5 bases, with 10 bases left in between. The germline CDR1 and CDR2 sequences are SNHLY and FYNNEI. The CDR3 runs to 13 residues. DNA of the CDR3: TGTGCCAGCAGTGTTTCCGGGGGAGATACGCAGTATTTT. Protein product: CASSVSGGDTQYF.

This clone showed up just once. J is TRBJ2-7 and V is TRBV10-3; 14 bases align to TRBD2. CDR1 and CDR2 (germline): ENHRY, SYGVKD. CDR3 size: 19 residues. The trim removed 0 bases at V and 0 bases at J, leaving 7 bases unmatched. The CDR3 here is CAISESGLAGGPSSYEQYF. The CDR3 DNA follows: TGTGCCATCAGTGAGTCAGGACTAGCGGGAGGCCCCAGCTCCTACGAGCAGTACTTC.

V is TRBV5-1 and J is TRBJ2-5; TRBD2 aligns across 9 bases. The J segment lost 2 bases and the V segment lost 1 base, leaving 3 bases of the junction unmatched. Germline V gives CDR1 SGHRS, CDR2 YFSETQ. This CDR3 is built from 15 residues. CDR3 residues: CASSLSLAGQETQYF. DNA for the CDR3: TGCGCCAGCAGCTTGTCGCTAGCGGGGCAAGAGACCCAGTACTTC.

CDR3 amino acids: CASSSTAETQYF. In DNA form, the CDR3 reads TGTGCCAGCAGTTCAACAGCAGAGACCCAGTACTTC. This rearrangement joins TRBV28 to TRBJ2-5, with D unclear. Germline CDR1 and CDR2: MDHEN and SYDVKM. The CDR3 runs to 12 residues. The V and J ends lost 4 bases and 4 bases respectively, with 7 bases between them.

This sequence joins TRBV19 and TRBJ1-4; D gene unclear. Germline CDR1 is LNHDA and CDR2 is SQIVND (reference sequence). Trimming took off 3 bases at V and 5 bases at J, with 7 bases between the two ends. The CDR3 is 13 amino acids. The CDR3 spells CASSMWENEKLFF. The CDR3 region has the DNA TGTGCCAGTAGTATGTGGGAGAATGAAAAACTGTTTTTT.

This clone has just a few counts. The chain couples TRBV19 to TRBJ1-1; no reliable D call. This CDR3 has 13 residues. V was cut by 3 bases and J by 3 bases, with 8 bases left in between. Germline V gene sequence: CDR1 LNHDA, CDR2 SQIVND (reference sequence). CDR3 protein: CASSINPDTEAFF. For the CDR3, the DNA is TGTGCCAGTAGTATCAACCCGGACACTGAAGCTTTCTTT. The complete variable domain, with remaining parts taken from reference TRBV19 and TRBJ1-1, reads DGGITQSPKYLFRKEGQNVTLSCEQNLNHDAMYWYRQDPGQGLRLIYYSQIVNDFQKGDIAEGYSVSREKKESFPLTVTSAQKNPTAFYLCASSINPDTEAFFGQGTRLTVV.